The entry below describes one TCR beta chain. Sequencing used immunoSEQ multiplex PCR; TCRdb keeps in-frame clones, though not all of them. The data show some 79,000 clones, approximately 83% seen once. Germline lookup yields CDR1 WNHNN and CDR2 SYGVQD (reference sequence). V shed 5 bases and J 4 bases; nucleotides not matched to a gene: 11. This CDR3 spans 17 amino acids. Both about-4-week and about-12-week second-dose recipients were combined. The sample is drawn from a study of T cell responses to AZD1222 COVID-19 vaccine. The chain uses TRBV10-1 and TRBJ1-2; 12 nucleotides align to TRBD1. The clonotype comes from an adult who received the AZD1222 COVID-19 vaccine. The sample was peripheral blood, taken 28 days after the second AZD1222 dose. The CDR3 coding sequence is TGCGCCAGCAGTCCCGCCCTGGGACAGGGGGCTGGCTATGGCTACACCTTC. Its protein product is CASSPALGQGAGYGYTF.